These T cell receptor beta chains were read from a single sample in a study of vaccination effects on CD4 cells after COVID-19. These receptors' antigens are unknown. The protocol was immunoSEQ multiplex PCR, while the TCRdb copy is restricted to in-frame clones and leaves out a portion. The data show some 40,000 clones, approximately 74% seen once. The sequences come from CD4+ T cells from PBMCs cultured without peptide, collected before COVID-19 vaccination. The receptors here all came from a human donor who received a COVID-19 vaccine. Each CDR3 is given with its conserved first and last residue. Fields, in order: V gene, J gene, D gene, CDR3 DNA, CDR3 protein. D genes are given only for firm matches.

TRBV7-2	TRBJ2-3	.	TGTGCCAGCAGCTTAGGGGACCCCACAGATACGCAGTATTTT	CASSLGDPTDTQYF
TRBV3-1/TRBV3-2	TRBJ2-1	TRBD1	TGTGCCAGCAACCGAGGGGGCCGCGATGAGCAGTTCTTC	CASNRGGRDEQFF
TRBV28	TRBJ2-1	TRBD1	TGTGCCAGCAGCTCCCACGGGACAGGGAACAATGAGCAGTTCTTC	CASSSHGTGNNEQFF
TRBV10-3	TRBJ2-3	.	TGTGCCATCAGGGGGGGCGATACGCAGTATTTT	CAIRGGDTQYF
TRBV3-1/TRBV3-2	TRBJ1-1	TRBD1	TGTGCCAGCAGCTGGACAGGGAGAAGGAGACGGGACACTGAAGCTTTCTTT	CASSWTGRRRRDTEAFF
TRBV5-5	TRBJ1-4	TRBD1	TGTGCCAGCAGCTTGACAGGGGGTAGGGAAAAACTGTTTTTT	CASSLTGGREKLFF
TRBV4-2	TRBJ1-1	.	TGTGCCAGCAGCCAAGGACAAGAGCGGACCACTGAAGCTTTCTTT	CASSQGQERTTEAFF
TRBV24-1	TRBJ2-2	.	TGTGCCACCAGTGATCCGCGTGGGGCCGGGGAGCTGTTTTTT	CATSDPRGAGELFF
TRBV28	TRBJ1-5	.	TGTGCCAGCAGTATCAAGGCGGGAAATCAGCCCCAGCATTTT	CASSIKAGNQPQHF
TRBV3-1/TRBV3-2	TRBJ1-1	.	TGTGCCAGCAGCCCGTCCGAAGGGAACACTGAAGCTTTCTTT	CASSPSEGNTEAFF